This TCR beta chain originates from a study of shared clonotypes between healthy human individuals. Trimming took off 3 bases at V and 2 bases at J, with 11 bases between the two ends. Germline V gene lookup returns CDR1 SGHRS and CDR2 YFSETQ. The CDR3 spans 14 residues. Sequencing was performed with immunoSEQ multiplex PCR; in TCRdb, only in-frame clones are kept and a portion is missing. Among 2,100,000 or so clones listed, around 95% were seen once. This clone occurred once. The same CDR3 can be traced to other DNA sequences in this sample. The chain is built from TRBV5-1 and TRBJ2-5; TRBD1 or TRBD2 may be the D gene (5 bases each). The sample comprised naive CD4+ T cells sorted from blood. The subset: CD45RA+ positively selected. The receptor comes from a man between 18 and 29 years old in good health. CDR3 coding DNA: TGCGCCAGCAGCTCGGGGACGGTTCAAGAGACCCAGTACTTC. Translated, it gives CASSSGTVQETQYF.